This T cell receptor beta chain stems from a study of beta chain features in type 1 diabetes. This clone was observed at least ten times. Sequenced material consisted of expressed TCRB transcripts (all of the isolated RNA was reverse transcribed). Sequenced by immunoSEQ multiplex PCR; TCRdb stores in-frame clones only, minus some. The table has approximately 140,000 clones, roughly 9.3% seen once. The CDR3 extends over 12 amino acids. Germline V CDR1 and CDR2: SQVTM, ANQGSEA. V was trimmed by 6 bases and J by 2 bases, leaving 11 bases between them. The chain has TRBV29-1 and TRBJ2-7, with a weak D call TRBD1 (5 bases). The TCR sequence derives from a woman aged 40 to 55 in good health. Sequenced: central memory CD4+ T cells from blood. CDR3 protein: CSVEQDAYEQYF. In DNA form, the CDR3 reads TGCAGCGTCGAACAGGATGCCTACGAGCAGTACTTC.